The count of the clone carrying this T cell receptor beta chain is one. TCRdb re-analysed the 5' RACE reads in MiXCR, keeping a single row per CDR3 protein. The sample has about 88,000 distinct CDR3 sequences; nearly 25% are singletons. The data were obtained in a study of T-cell memory formation after mild COVID-19. The receptor comes from a man aged 18 to 29 who had mild COVID-19 (a few samples of this study predate the infection). Cell type and time point are not known. The sequenced material came from PBMCs or a T cell subset sorted from them (not recorded which).

The CDR3 sequence is CASSASAYNEQFF. In DNA, the CDR3 is TGTGCCAGTAGTGCTAGCGCATACAATGAGCAGTTCTTC. The gene calls are TRBV19 and TRBJ2-1; the D gene is possibly TRBD2 (6 bases). The CDR3 spans 13 residues. Trimming took 5 bases from V and 4 from J, leaving 9 bases between them. Germline V gene data show CDR1 as LNHDA and CDR2 as SQIVND (reference sequence).